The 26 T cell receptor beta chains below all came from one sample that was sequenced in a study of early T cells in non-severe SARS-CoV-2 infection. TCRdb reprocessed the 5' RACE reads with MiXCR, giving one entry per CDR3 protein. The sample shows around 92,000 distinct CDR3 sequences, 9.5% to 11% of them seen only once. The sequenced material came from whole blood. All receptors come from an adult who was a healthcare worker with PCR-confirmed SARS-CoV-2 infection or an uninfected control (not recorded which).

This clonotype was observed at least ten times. The CDR3 DNA sequence: TGCAGCGTTGGGACAGGGCCCAGCTCCTACAATGAGCAGTTCTTC. As protein: CSVGTGPSSYNEQFF. The rearrangement uses TRBV29-1 and TRBJ2-1; 8 positions agree with TRBD1. The germline CDR1 and CDR2 sequences are SQVTM and ANQGSEA. V was clipped by 4 bases and J by 0 bases; unmatched bases: 5. CDR3 length: 15 residues.

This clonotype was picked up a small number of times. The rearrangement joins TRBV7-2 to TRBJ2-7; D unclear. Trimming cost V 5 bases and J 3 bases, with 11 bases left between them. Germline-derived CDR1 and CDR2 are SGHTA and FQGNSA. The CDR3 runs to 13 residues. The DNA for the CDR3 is TGTGCCAGCAGCCCACCGGCCATCTACGAGCAGTACTTC. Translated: CASSPPAIYEQYF.

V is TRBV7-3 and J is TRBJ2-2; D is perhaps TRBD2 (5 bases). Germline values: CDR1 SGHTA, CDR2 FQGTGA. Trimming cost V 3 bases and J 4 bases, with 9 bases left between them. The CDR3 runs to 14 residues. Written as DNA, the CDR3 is TGTGCCAGCAGCTTTGCGGGTCCCACCGGGGAGCTGTTTTTT. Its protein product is CASSFAGPTGELFF.

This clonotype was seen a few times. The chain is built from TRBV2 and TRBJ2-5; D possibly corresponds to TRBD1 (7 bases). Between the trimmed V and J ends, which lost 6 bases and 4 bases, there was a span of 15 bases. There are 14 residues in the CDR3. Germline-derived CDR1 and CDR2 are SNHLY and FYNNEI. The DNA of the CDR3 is TGTGCCAGCAGCCCCAGACAGGGAGGAGAGACCCAGTACTTC. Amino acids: CASSPRQGGETQYF.

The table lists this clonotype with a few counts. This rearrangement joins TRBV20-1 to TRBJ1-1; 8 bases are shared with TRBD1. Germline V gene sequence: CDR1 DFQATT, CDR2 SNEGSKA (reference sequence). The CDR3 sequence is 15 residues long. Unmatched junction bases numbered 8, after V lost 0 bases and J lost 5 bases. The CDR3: CSARDPRTGNTEAFF. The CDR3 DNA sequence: TGCAGTGCTAGAGATCCACGGACAGGGAATACTGAAGCTTTCTTT.

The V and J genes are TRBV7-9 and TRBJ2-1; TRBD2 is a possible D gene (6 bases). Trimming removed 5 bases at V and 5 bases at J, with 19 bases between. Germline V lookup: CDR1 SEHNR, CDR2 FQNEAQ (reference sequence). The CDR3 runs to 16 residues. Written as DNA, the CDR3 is TGTGCCAGCAGCCACCGCGCGAGGGGAGGTCACAATGAGCAGTTCTTC. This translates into CASSHRARGGHNEQFF.

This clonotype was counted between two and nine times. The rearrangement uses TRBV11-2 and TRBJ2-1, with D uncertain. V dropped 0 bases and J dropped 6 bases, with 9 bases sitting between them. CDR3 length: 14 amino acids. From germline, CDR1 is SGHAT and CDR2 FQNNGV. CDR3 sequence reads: CASSLEFFPNEQFF. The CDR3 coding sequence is TGTGCCAGCAGCTTAGAGTTCTTCCCCAATGAGCAGTTCTTC.

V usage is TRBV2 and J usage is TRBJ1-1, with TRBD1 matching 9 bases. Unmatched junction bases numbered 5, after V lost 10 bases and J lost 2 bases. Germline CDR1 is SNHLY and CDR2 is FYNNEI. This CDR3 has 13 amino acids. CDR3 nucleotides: TGTGCCACCAGACAGGGGGGAAACACTGAAGCTTTCTTT. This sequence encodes CATRQGGNTEAFF.

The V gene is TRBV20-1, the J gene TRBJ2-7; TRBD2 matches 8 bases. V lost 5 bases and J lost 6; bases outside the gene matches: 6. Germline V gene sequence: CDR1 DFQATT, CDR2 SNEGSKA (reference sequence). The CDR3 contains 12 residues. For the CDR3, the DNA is TGCAGTGCTCCGGGACTAGGTCCCGAGCAGTACTTC. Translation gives CSAPGLGPEQYF.

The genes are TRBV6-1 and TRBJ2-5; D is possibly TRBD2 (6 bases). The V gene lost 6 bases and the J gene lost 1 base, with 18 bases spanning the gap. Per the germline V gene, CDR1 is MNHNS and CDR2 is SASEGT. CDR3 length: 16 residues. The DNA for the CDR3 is TGTGCCAGCAGCCCCAGAACCCATAGCGGCCAAGAGACCCAGTACTTC. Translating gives CASSPRTHSGQETQYF.

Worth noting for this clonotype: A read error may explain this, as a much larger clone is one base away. The CDR3: CTSSSVDSDTQYF. The CDR3, as DNA: TGTACCAGCAGCTCCGTAGATTCAGATACGCAGTATTTT. The genes are TRBV7-7 and TRBJ2-3, with D uncertain. The germline V gene has CDR1 SSHAT and CDR2 FNYEAQ (reference sequence). The CDR3 extends over 13 amino acids.

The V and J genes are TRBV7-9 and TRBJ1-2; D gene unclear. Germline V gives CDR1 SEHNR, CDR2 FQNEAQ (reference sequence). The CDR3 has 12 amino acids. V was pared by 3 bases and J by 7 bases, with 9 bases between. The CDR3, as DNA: TGTGCCAGCAGCTTGGGATCACCTGGCTACACCTTC. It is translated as CASSLGSPGYTF.

CDR3 region: CASSSTEGNIQYF. The CDR3, as DNA: TGCGCCAGCAGCTCCACGGAAGGAAACATTCAGTACTTC. The chain couples TRBV5-1 to TRBJ2-4; D is uncertain. Per the germline V gene, CDR1 is SGHRS and CDR2 is YFSETQ. The CDR3 has 13 amino acids. V dropped 3 bases and J dropped 6 bases, with 10 bases sitting between them.

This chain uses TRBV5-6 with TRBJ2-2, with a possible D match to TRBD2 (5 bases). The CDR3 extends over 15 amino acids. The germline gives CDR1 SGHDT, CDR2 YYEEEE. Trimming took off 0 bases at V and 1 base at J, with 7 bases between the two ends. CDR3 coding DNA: TGTGCCAGCAGCTTGGATGCGGGGAACACCGGGGAGCTGTTTTTT. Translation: CASSLDAGNTGELFF.

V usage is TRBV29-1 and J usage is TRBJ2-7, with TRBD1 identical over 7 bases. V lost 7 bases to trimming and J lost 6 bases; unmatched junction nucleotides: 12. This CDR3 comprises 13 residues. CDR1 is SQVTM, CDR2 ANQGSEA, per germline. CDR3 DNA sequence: TGCAGCGCTGGGACAGACCCTTCGGCCGAGCAGTACTTC. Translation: CSAGTDPSAEQYF.

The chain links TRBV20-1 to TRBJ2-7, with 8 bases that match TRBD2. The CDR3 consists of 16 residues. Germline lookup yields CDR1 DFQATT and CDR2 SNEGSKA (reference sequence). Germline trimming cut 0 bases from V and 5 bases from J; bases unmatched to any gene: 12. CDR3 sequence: CSARDPGGSSGNEQYF. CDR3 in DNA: TGCAGTGCTAGAGACCCGGGGGGGAGTTCGGGCAACGAGCAGTACTTC.

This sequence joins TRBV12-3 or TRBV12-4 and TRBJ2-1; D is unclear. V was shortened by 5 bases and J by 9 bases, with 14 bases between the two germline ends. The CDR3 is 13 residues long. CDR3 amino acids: CASSPSGGTEQFF. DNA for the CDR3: TGTGCCAGCAGTCCCTCCGGCGGTACTGAGCAGTTCTTC.

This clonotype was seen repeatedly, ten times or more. CDR3 region: CASSLLAGSNSPLHF. The CDR3 bases are TGTGCCAGCAGCTTATTGGCAGGGAGTAATTCACCCCTCCACTTT. V gene TRBV7-2 combines with J gene TRBJ1-6; TRBD1 is a possible D gene (5 bases). CDR3 length: 15 amino acids. The V gene lost 2 bases and the J gene lost 6 bases, with 11 bases spanning the gap. Germline CDR1 SGHTA, CDR2 FQGNSA. The full variable domain, in which reference TRBV7-2 and TRBJ1-6 provide the parts outside the CDR3, is GAGVSQSPSNKVTEKGKDVELRCDPISGHTALYWYRQSLGQGLEFLIYFQGNSAPDKSGLPSDRFSAERTGGSVSTLTIQRTQQEDSAVYLCASSLLAGSNSPLHFGNGTRLTVT.

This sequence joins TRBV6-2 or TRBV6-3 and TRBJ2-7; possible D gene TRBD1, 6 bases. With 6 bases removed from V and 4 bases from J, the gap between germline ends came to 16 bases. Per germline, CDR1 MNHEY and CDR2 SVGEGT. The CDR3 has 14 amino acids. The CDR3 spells CASRGTGHRYEQYF. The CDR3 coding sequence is TGTGCCAGCAGGGGGACGGGACACCGTTACGAGCAGTACTTC.

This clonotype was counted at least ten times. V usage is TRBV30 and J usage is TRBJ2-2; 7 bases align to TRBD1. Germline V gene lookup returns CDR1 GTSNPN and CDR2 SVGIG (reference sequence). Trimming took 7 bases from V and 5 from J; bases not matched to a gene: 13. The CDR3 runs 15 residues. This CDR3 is CASQPQGQVTGELFF. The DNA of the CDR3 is TGTGCCTCCCAACCACAGGGGCAGGTTACCGGGGAGCTGTTTTTT.

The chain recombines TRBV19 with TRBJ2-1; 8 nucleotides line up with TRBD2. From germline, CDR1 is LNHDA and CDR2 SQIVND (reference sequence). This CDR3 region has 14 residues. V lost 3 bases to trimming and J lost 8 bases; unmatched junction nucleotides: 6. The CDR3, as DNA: TGTGCCAGTAGTATCGGGACTAGTGGGGATGAGCAGTTCTTC. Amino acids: CASSIGTSGDEQFF.

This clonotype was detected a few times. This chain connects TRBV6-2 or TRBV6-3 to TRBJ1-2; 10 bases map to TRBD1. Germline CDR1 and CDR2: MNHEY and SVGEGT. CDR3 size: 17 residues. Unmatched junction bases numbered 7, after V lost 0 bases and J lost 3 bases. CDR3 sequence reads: CASSYSRGTGDYYGYTF. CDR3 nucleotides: TGTGCCAGCAGTTACTCGAGGGGGACAGGGGACTACTATGGCTACACCTTC.

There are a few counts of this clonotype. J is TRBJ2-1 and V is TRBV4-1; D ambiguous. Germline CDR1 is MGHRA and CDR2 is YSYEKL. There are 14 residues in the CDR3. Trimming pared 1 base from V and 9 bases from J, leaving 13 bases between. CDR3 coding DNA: TGCGCCAGCAGCCAAGTAGGCCGGACGGGTGAGCAGTTCTTC. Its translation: CASSQVGRTGEQFF.

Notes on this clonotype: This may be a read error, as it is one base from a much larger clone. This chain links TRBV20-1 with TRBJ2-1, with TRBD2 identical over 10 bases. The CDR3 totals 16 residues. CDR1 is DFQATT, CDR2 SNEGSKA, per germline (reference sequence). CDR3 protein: CSARDRLAGMYSEQFF. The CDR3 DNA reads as TGCAGTGCTAGAGATCGACTAGCGGGCATGTACAGTGAGCAGTTCTTC.

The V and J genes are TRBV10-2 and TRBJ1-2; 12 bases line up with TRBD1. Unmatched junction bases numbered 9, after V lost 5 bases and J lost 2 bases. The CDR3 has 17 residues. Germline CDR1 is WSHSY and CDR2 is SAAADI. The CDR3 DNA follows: TGCGCCAGCAGTACCCGGGACAGGGGGCGCGAGAACTATGGCTACACCTTC. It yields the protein CASSTRDRGRENYGYTF.

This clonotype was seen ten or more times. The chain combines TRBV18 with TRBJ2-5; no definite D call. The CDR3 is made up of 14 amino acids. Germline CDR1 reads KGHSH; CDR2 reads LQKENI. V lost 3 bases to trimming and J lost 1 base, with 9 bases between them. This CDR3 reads CASSPLRIQETQYF. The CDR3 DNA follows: TGTGCCAGCTCACCTTTGCGGATCCAAGAGACCCAGTACTTC.